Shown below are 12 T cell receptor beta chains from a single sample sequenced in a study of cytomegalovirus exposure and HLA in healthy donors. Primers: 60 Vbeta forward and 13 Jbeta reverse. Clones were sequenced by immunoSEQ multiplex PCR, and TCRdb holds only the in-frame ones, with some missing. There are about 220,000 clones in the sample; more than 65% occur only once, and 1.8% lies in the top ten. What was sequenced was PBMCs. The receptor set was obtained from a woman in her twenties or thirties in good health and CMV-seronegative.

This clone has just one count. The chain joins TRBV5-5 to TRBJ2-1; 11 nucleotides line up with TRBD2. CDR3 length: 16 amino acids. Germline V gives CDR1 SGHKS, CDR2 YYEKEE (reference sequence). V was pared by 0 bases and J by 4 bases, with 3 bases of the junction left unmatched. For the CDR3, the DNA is TGTGCCAGCAGCTTGGGACTAGCGGGACCATACAATGAGCAGTTCTTC. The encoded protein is CASSLGLAGPYNEQFF.

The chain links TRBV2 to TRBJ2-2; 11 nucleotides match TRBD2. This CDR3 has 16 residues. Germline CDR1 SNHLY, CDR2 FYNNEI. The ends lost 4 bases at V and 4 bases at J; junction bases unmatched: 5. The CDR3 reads CASSGIAGGPTGELFF. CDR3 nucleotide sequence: TGTGCCAGCAGTGGCATAGCGGGAGGGCCCACCGGGGAGCTGTTTTTT.

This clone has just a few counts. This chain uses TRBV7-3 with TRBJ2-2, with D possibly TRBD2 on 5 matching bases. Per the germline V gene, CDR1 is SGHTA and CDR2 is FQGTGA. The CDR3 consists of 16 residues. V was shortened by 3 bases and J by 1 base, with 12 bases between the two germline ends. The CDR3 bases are TGTGCCAGCAGCTTCTACTCGGGATTGAACACCGGGGAGCTGTTTTTT. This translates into CASSFYSGLNTGELFF.

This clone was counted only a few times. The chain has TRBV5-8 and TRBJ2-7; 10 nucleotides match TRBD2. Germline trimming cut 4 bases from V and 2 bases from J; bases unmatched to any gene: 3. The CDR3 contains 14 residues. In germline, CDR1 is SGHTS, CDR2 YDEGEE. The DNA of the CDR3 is TGTGCCAGCAGCGTTAGCGGGAGGCCCTACGAGCAGTACTTC. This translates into CASSVSGRPYEQYF.

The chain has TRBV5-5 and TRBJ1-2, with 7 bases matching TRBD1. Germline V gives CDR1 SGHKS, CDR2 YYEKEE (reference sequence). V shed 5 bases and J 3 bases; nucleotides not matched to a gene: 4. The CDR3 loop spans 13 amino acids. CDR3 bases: TGTGCCAGCAGTTCGGACAGGTACTATGGCTACACCTTC. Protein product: CASSSDRYYGYTF.

The CDR3 sequence is CASSLLLEWTGGNTIYF. The DNA for the CDR3 is TGCGCCAGCAGCCTACTACTAGAATGGACAGGAGGAAACACCATATATTTT. V is TRBV10-2 and J is TRBJ1-3, with TRBD1 matching over 7 bases. V was pared by 6 bases and J by 4 bases, with 15 bases of the junction left unmatched. CDR3 size: 17 residues. Germline V lookup: CDR1 WSHSY, CDR2 SAAADI.

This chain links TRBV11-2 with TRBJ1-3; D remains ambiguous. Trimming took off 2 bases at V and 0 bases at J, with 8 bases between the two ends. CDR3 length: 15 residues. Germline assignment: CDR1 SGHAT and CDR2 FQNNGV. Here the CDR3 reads CASSLSSGSGNTIYF. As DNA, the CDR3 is TGTGCCAGCAGCTTATCGAGCGGCTCTGGAAACACCATATATTTT.

CDR3 sequence: CASSLTFTDTQYF. The CDR3 DNA reads TGTGCCAGCAGCCTGACTTTCACAGATACGCAGTATTTT. This rearrangement joins TRBV9 to TRBJ2-3; D uncertain. V lost 4 bases and J lost 2, with 8 bases in between. Germline CDR1 reads SGDLS; CDR2 reads YYNGEE. The CDR3 runs to 13 residues.

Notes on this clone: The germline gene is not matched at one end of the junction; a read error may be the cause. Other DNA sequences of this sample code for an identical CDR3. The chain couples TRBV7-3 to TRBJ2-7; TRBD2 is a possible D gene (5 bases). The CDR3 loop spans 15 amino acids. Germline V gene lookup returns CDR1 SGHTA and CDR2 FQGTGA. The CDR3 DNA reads TGTGCCAGCAGCTTAATCCCCGGGAATGCCTACGAGCAGTATTTC. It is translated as CASSLIPGNAYEQYF.

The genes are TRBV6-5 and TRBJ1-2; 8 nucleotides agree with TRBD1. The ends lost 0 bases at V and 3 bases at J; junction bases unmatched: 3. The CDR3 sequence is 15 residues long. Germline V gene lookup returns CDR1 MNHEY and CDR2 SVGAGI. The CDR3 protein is CASSYSGTGDYGYTF. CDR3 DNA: TGTGCCAGCAGTTACTCGGGGACAGGAGACTATGGCTACACCTTC.

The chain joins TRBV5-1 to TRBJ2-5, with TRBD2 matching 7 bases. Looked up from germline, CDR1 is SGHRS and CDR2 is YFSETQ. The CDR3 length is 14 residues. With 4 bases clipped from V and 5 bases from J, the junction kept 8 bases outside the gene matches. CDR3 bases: TGCGCCAGCAGCCCCCGGACTAGTATCGAGACCCAGTACTTC. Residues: CASSPRTSIETQYF.

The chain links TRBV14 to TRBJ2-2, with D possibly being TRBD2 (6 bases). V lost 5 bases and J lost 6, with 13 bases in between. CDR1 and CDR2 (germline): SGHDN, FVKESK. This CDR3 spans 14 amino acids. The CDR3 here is CASSSGGRSGELFF. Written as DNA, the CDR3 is TGTGCCAGCAGCTCAGGAGGGAGATCCGGGGAGCTGTTTTTT.